This TCR beta chain stems from a study of monozygotic twins with inflammatory bowel disease. Germline V gives CDR1 LGHNT, CDR2 FRNRAP. The CDR3 runs to 19 residues. UMIs were attached via template switching, each with a 6-nucleotide sample barcode. TCRdb processed the 5' RACE reads again and assigns one entry to each CDR3 protein, with no DNA. The table for this sample gives approximately 380,000 distinct CDR3 sequences. The sequence was obtained from a human donor with ulcerative colitis or Crohn's disease, or a healthy co-twin of an affected twin (not recorded which). The genes are TRBV12-5 and TRBJ2-4; no DNA is available, so the TRBD1 call from TCRdb remains unchecked. The sample consisted of blood. The CDR3 is CASGLVQDGEISAKNIQYF.